Each of the 8 T cell receptor beta chains below was sequenced from the same sample in a study of regulatory T cells in long-lasting Graves disease. The time point: newly diagnosed GD, antithyroid drugs for less than 3 months. Isolated PBMC RNA provided the starting material for the TCR library. According to the study, TCR beta libraries were built with iRepertoire HTBI primers and CDR3-region Arm-PCR. TCRdb re-called the multiplex PCR reads through MiXCR, storing one row per CDR3 protein. This sample yields 400,000 to 550,000 distinct CDR3 sequences, of which about 17% are seen a single time; roughly 10% belongs to the top ten. The sample was also linked to a second study, of T cells in Graves' hyperthyroidism and ophthalmopathy.

Here the sequenced sample was peripheral blood mononuclear cells (PBMCs), taken at new diagnosis, from a patient treated with antithyroid drugs. These receptors originate from a young woman with Graves disease.

This clonotype was counted a few times. The CDR3 sequence: CASSLRQAHYSNQPQHF. CDR3 nucleotides: TGTGCCAGCAGTCTACGTCAAGCCCATTATAGCAATCAGCCCCAGCATTTT. The chain couples TRBV28 to TRBJ1-5; D remains unclear. Looked up from germline, CDR1 is MDHEN and CDR2 is SYDVKM. The CDR3 extends over 17 amino acids. Trimming took off 5 bases at V and 0 bases at J, with 17 bases between the two ends.

The V call is TRBV27, the J call TRBJ1-1; D unresolved. The CDR3 spans 13 residues. CDR1 and CDR2 from the germline V gene are MNHEY and SMNVEV (reference sequence). The V end lost 3 bases, the J end lost 2 bases, and 7 bases lay between the germline ends. CDR3 amino acids: CASSFQDNTEAFF. DNA for the CDR3: TGTGCCAGCAGTTTTCAGGATAACACTGAAGCTTTCTTT.

The rearrangement links TRBV4-1 to TRBJ2-7; 10 bases match TRBD2. CDR3 length: 16 residues. V was pared by 1 base and J by 4 bases, with 7 bases of the junction left unmatched. Germline CDR1 reads MGHRA; CDR2 reads YSYEKL. CDR3 residues: CASSQASVAGGYEQYF. CDR3 nucleotides: TGCGCCAGCAGCCAAGCGTCCGTAGCGGGAGGATACGAGCAGTACTTC.

The genes are TRBV4-1 and TRBJ2-6; D unclear. There are 19 residues in the CDR3. Trimming took off 2 bases at V and 4 bases at J, with 21 bases between the two ends. The germline gives CDR1 MGHRA, CDR2 YSYEKL. In DNA, the CDR3 is TGCGCCAGCAGCCAATACCCATCGGACGGACGAATGGGGGCCAACGTCCTGACTTTC. Residues: CASSQYPSDGRMGANVLTF.

The chain has TRBV3-1 and TRBJ2-1; possible D gene TRBD2, 5 bases. The CDR3 sequence is 13 residues long. Trimming shortened V by 6 bases and J by 5 bases, and 11 bases separated the two germline ends. Per the germline V gene, CDR1 is LGHDT and CDR2 is YNNKEL (reference sequence). CDR3 region: CASRQSGHNEQFF. The DNA for the CDR3 is TGTGCCAGCAGACAGAGCGGCCACAATGAGCAGTTCTTC.

The chain has TRBV5-1 and TRBJ2-6; D is undetermined. This CDR3 has 16 residues. Germline-derived CDR1 and CDR2 are SGHRS and YFSETQ. V was clipped by 1 base and J by 1 base, with 9 bases between them. CDR3 sequence reads: CASSLLPLSGANVLTF. CDR3 bases: TGCGCCAGCAGCTTGCTCCCCCTTTCTGGGGCCAACGTCCTGACTTTC.

In its sample, this clonotype was seen many times. The chain has TRBV11-2 and TRBJ1-5, with D possibly matching TRBD1 (6 bases). V was cut by 6 bases and J by 4 bases, with 16 bases left in between. CDR3 size: 15 residues. Per germline, CDR1 SGHAT and CDR2 FQNNGV. The CDR3 sequence is CASSQGRGPNQPQHF. CDR3 nucleotide sequence: TGTGCCAGCAGTCAGGGGCGGGGACCTAATCAGCCCCAGCATTTT.

The sample holds many counts of this clonotype. The chain has TRBV12-3 or TRBV12-4 and TRBJ1-5, with D possibly matching TRBD1 (6 bases). There are 16 residues in the CDR3. With 6 bases removed from V and 0 bases from J, the gap between germline ends came to 15 bases. CDR3 region: CASSSGGRNSNQPQHF. In DNA form, the CDR3 reads TGTGCCAGCAGCTCGGGGGGCCGGAATAGCAATCAGCCCCAGCATTTT.